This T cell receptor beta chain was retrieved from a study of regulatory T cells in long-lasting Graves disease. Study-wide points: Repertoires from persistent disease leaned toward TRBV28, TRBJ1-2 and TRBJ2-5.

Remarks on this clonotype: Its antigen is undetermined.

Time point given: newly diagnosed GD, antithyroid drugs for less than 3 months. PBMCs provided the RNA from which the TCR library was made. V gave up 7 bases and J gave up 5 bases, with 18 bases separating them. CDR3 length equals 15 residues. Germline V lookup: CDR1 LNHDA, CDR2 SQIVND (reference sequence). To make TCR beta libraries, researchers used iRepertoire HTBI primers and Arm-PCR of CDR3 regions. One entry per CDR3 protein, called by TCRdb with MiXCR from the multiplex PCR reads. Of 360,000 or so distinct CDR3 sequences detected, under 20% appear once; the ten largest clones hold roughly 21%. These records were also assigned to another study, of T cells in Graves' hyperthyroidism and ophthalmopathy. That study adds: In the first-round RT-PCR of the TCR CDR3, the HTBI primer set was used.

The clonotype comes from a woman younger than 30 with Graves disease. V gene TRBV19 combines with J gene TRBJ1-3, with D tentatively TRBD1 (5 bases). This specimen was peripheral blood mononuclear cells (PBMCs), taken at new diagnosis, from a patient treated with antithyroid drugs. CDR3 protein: CASTTTTATRNTIYF. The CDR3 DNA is TGTGCCAGTACCACAACGACAGCCACTAGAAACACCATATATTTT.